One sample yielded the 22 T cell receptor beta chains listed below, sequenced in a study of blood T cell repertoires in COVID-19. Repertoires were generated with immunoSEQ multiplex PCR, while TCRdb's copy carries only in-frame clones and drops some. The sample holds over 100,000 clones, 70% to 90% seen once. The sequencing sample was made of peripheral blood. These TCRs come from a middle-aged man with active COVID-19.

This chain links TRBV5-1 with TRBJ2-5; 12 nucleotides line up with TRBD1. Trimming removed 4 bases from V and 3 bases from J; junction bases left unmatched: 4. The germline V gene encodes CDR1 SGHRS and CDR2 YFSETQ. The length of the CDR3 is 15 residues. DNA for the CDR3: TGCGCCAGCAGCCGGGACAGGGGGCAAGAAGAGACCCAGTACTTC. Translation gives CASSRDRGQEETQYF. Supplemented by reference TRBV5-1 and TRBJ2-5, the full variable domain reads KAGVTQTPRYLIKTRGQQVTLSCSPISGHRSVSWYQQTPGQGLQFLFEYFSETQRNKGNFPGRFSGRQFSNSRSEMNVSTLELGDSALYLCASSRDRGQEETQYFGPGTRLLVL.

The rearrangement joins TRBV7-9 to TRBJ1-5; TRBD1 might be the D (5 bases). CDR1 is SEHNR, CDR2 FQNEAQ, per germline (reference sequence). With 4 bases removed from V and 1 base from J, the gap between germline ends came to 11 bases. The CDR3 is 15 amino acids. The CDR3, as DNA: TGTGCCAGCAGCTCGACAGAGTACAGCAATCAGCCCCAGCATTTT. Encoded protein: CASSSTEYSNQPQHF.

The chain combines TRBV18 with TRBJ2-2, with a weak D call TRBD2 (5 bases). Trimming removed 5 bases from V and 5 bases from J, with 9 bases in between. CDR3 length equals 13 residues. The germline V gene encodes CDR1 KGHSH and CDR2 LQKENI. The CDR3 coding sequence is TGTGCCAGCTCAAGGACTGGGACCGGGGAGCTGTTTTTT. Its protein product is CASSRTGTGELFF.

The V gene is TRBV2, the J gene TRBJ1-2, with D perhaps TRBD1 (6 bases). CDR3 length equals 14 residues. The germline V and J ends were trimmed by 3 bases and 5 bases, with 13 bases remaining between them. The germline CDR1 and CDR2 sequences are SNHLY and FYNNEI. The CDR3 region is CASSEGAGIYGYTF. The CDR3 region has the DNA TGTGCCAGCAGTGAGGGGGCTGGTATATATGGCTACACCTTC.

V is TRBV27 and J is TRBJ2-3, with D perhaps matching TRBD1 (5 bases). The CDR3 spans 16 residues. The V end was cut by 2 bases, the J end by 0 bases, with 12 bases between. Germline CDR1 and CDR2: MNHEY and SMNVEV (reference sequence). The CDR3 DNA sequence: TGTGCCAGCAGTTTAAGAAGGGGATTTAGCACAGATACGCAGTATTTT. Amino acid sequence: CASSLRRGFSTDTQYF.

The V and J genes are TRBV6-2 or TRBV6-3 and TRBJ2-1; 13 nucleotides match TRBD2. Trimming at V came to 6 bases and at J to 0 bases, leaving 8 bases not matched to a gene. CDR1 and CDR2 (germline): MNHEY, SVGEGT. The CDR3 is 18 residues long. CDR3 coding DNA: TGTGCCAGCAGCCTGACTAGCGGGGGGCCGAGCTCCTACAATGAGCAGTTCTTC. Amino acids: CASSLTSGGPSSYNEQFF.

The rearrangement joins TRBV6-1 to TRBJ1-5, with TRBD1 as a possible D gene (5 bases). Germline CDR1 and CDR2: MNHNS and SASEGT. This CDR3 comprises 16 residues. V dropped 4 bases and J dropped 2 bases, with 15 bases sitting between them. The CDR3 DNA follows: TGTGCCAGCAGTGCTAGTAGGGGCGGAGGCAATCAGCCCCAGCATTTT. Amino acids: CASSASRGGGNQPQHF.

The J gene is TRBJ2-1, the V gene TRBV7-9; D is undetermined. The CDR3 covers 15 residues. Trimming removed 1 base at V and 4 bases at J, with 11 bases between. Per germline, CDR1 SEHNR and CDR2 FQNEAQ (reference sequence). The CDR3 sequence is CASSLDSSIYNEQFF. The DNA of the CDR3 is TGTGCCAGCAGCTTAGATAGCTCCATATACAATGAGCAGTTCTTC. The whole variable domain, remainder taken from reference TRBV7-9 and TRBJ2-1, is DTGVSQNPRHKITKRGQNVTFRCDPISEHNRLYWYRQTLGQGPEFLTYFQNEAQLEKSRLLSDRFSAERPKGSFSTLEIQRTEQGDSAMYLCASSLDSSIYNEQFFGPGTRLTVL.

The rearrangement joins TRBV25-1 to TRBJ2-5, with a possible D match to TRBD1 (6 bases). Germline loops: CDR1 MGHDK, CDR2 SYGVNS. Trimming left V 4 bases short and J 4 bases short, with 16 bases between. The CDR3 contains 15 residues. The CDR3 region has the DNA TGTGCCAGCAGTGCGAATACTGGGGGCGCAGAGACCCAGTACTTC. Translated, it gives CASSANTGGAETQYF.

The V call is TRBV11-3, the J call TRBJ2-7; 7 bases line up with TRBD2. The germline V gene encodes CDR1 SGHNT and CDR2 YENEEA. Germline trimming cut 2 bases from V and 0 bases from J; bases unmatched to any gene: 7. The CDR3 length is 16 residues. The CDR3 coding sequence is TGTGCCAGCAGCTTAAAAGGGCGGGGGTGCTCCTACGAGCAGTACTTC. This codes for CASSLKGRGCSYEQYF. The whole variable domain, filled in from reference TRBV11-3 and TRBJ2-7, reads EAGVVQSPRYKIIEKKQPVAFWCNPISGHNTLYWYLQNLGQGPELLIRYENEEAVDDSQLPKDRFSAERLKGVDSTLKIQPAELGDSAVYLCASSLKGRGCSYEQYFGPGTRLTVT.

The rearrangement uses TRBV6-1 and TRBJ2-3; D possibly corresponds to TRBD2 (6 bases). The ends were cut back, 0 bases at V and 0 bases at J, with 13 bases in the middle. CDR1 MNHNS and CDR2 SASEGT come from the germline V gene. The CDR3 is made up of 17 amino acids. CDR3 in amino acids: CASSEARGRQSTDTQYF. DNA for the CDR3: TGTGCCAGCAGTGAAGCGCGGGGTCGTCAGAGCACAGATACGCAGTATTTT.

The rearrangement uses TRBV5-6 and TRBJ2-3, with unresolved D. V lost 2 bases to trimming and J lost 2 bases, with 6 bases between them. Per germline, CDR1 SGHDT and CDR2 YYEEEE. The CDR3 spans 13 residues. The CDR3 DNA reads TGTGCCAGCAGCTTTGGGCACACAGATACGCAGTATTTT. It yields the protein CASSFGHTDTQYF. Complete variable domain (other parts from reference TRBV5-6 and TRBJ2-3): DAGVTQSPTHLIKTRGQQVTLRCSPKSGHDTVSWYQQALGQGPQFIFQYYEEEERQRGNFPDRFSGHQFPNYSSELNVNALLLGDSALYLCASSFGHTDTQYFGPGTRLTVL.

The V call is TRBV18, the J call TRBJ1-1; no clear D. Between the trimmed V and J ends, which lost 5 bases and 1 base, there was a span of 8 bases. This CDR3 spans 13 amino acids. Germline CDR1 KGHSH, CDR2 LQKENI. DNA for the CDR3: TGTGCCAGCTCAGAGAATCGGAACACTGAAGCTTTCTTT. This encodes CASSENRNTEAFF. Together with reference TRBV18 and TRBJ1-1, the CDR3 gives the full variable domain: NAGVMQNPRHLVRRRGQEARLRCSPMKGHSHVYWYRQLPEEGLKFMVYLQKENIIDESGMPKERFSAEFPKEGPSILRIQQVVRGDSAAYFCASSENRNTEAFFGQGTRLTVV.

The chain joins TRBV19 to TRBJ1-2, with a possible D match to TRBD1 (5 bases). Trimming shortened V by 5 bases and J by 4 bases, and 11 bases separated the two germline ends. The CDR3 has 13 amino acids. From germline, CDR1 is LNHDA and CDR2 SQIVND (reference sequence). DNA for the CDR3: TGTGCCAGTAGTTCGGGGGTTGCCTATGGCTACACCTTC. Protein: CASSSGVAYGYTF.

CDR3 in DNA: TGTGCCAGCAGCCTCCGGGGTTTTAGCAATCAGCCCCAGCATTTT. Amino acid sequence: CASSLRGFSNQPQHF. The V call is TRBV7-2, the J call TRBJ1-5; D is uncertain. The length of the CDR3 is 15 residues. The V and J ends lost 5 bases and 0 bases respectively, with 11 bases between them. Per the germline V gene, CDR1 is SGHTA and CDR2 is FQGNSA. The whole variable domain, remainder taken from reference TRBV7-2 and TRBJ1-5, is GAGVSQSPSNKVTEKGKDVELRCDPISGHTALYWYRQSLGQGLEFLIYFQGNSAPDKSGLPSDRFSAERTGGSVSTLTIQRTQQEDSAVYLCASSLRGFSNQPQHFGDGTRLSIL.

V is TRBV27 and J is TRBJ2-7; D not resolved. Between the trimmed V and J ends, which lost 5 bases and 0 bases, there was a span of 14 bases. The CDR3 sequence is 15 residues long. CDR1 and CDR2 from the germline V gene are MNHEY and SMNVEV (reference sequence). CDR3 protein: CASSRTSSASYEQYF. The CDR3 DNA sequence: TGTGCCAGCAGTCGAACATCTTCCGCCTCCTACGAGCAGTACTTC.

The rearrangement uses TRBV12-3 or TRBV12-4 and TRBJ2-1, with a weak D call TRBD2 (5 bases). V was clipped by 4 bases and J by 10 bases, with 11 bases between them. The CDR3 covers 12 residues. CDR3 amino acids: CASSSTGSEQFF. Here the CDR3 DNA reads TGTGCCAGCAGTTCCACGGGGTCCGAGCAGTTCTTC.

This chain joins TRBV4-3 and TRBJ2-3, with 11 bases matching TRBD2. The CDR3 is 15 amino acids. Germline loops: CDR1 LGHNA, CDR2 YSLEER. Trimming at V came to 4 bases and at J to 7 bases, leaving 7 bases not matched to a gene. The DNA of the CDR3 is TGCGCCAGCAGCCCAAGACTAGCGGGGCCATATACGCAGTATTTT. Residues: CASSPRLAGPYTQYF.

V and J are TRBV5-6 and TRBJ1-4; the match to TRBD1 covers 7 bases. V lost 3 bases, J lost 13 bases, and 18 bases stayed unmatched. Germline CDR1 reads SGHDT; CDR2 reads YYEEEE. The CDR3 is 16 amino acids. Here the CDR3 DNA reads TGTGCCAGCAGCTCCGGGACAGACATTTCCCGACGAGGACTGTTTTTT. Translated, it gives CASSSGTDISRRGLFF.

The chain is built from TRBV7-2 and TRBJ1-1, with D unresolved. Germline loops: CDR1 SGHTA, CDR2 FQGNSA. CDR3 length: 14 amino acids. Deletions cut 5 bases from V and 5 bases from J, with 15 bases between. Here the CDR3 DNA reads TGTGCCAGCAGCCTGGGAGGGCTGCTGACTGAAGCTTTCTTT. It encodes CASSLGGLLTEAFF.

The V gene is TRBV7-6, the J gene TRBJ2-7, with TRBD2 as a possible D gene (5 bases). Trimming shortened V by 5 bases and J by 5 bases, and 19 bases separated the two germline ends. The germline CDR1 and CDR2 sequences are SGHVS and FNYEAQ. The CDR3 is made up of 15 amino acids. The CDR3 DNA reads TGTGCCAGCAGCCCTCCTCCATGGCGGGCGGACGAGCAGTACTTC. Encoded protein: CASSPPPWRADEQYF.

This chain connects TRBV7-2 to TRBJ2-5, with TRBD1 as a possible D gene (8 bases). Germline lookup yields CDR1 SGHTA and CDR2 FQGNSA. The CDR3 spans 13 residues. Trimming cost V 4 bases and J 4 bases, with 10 bases left between them. This CDR3 is CASSYRGGETQYF. CDR3 nucleotide sequence: TGTGCCAGCAGCTACAGGGGGGGAGAGACCCAGTACTTC.